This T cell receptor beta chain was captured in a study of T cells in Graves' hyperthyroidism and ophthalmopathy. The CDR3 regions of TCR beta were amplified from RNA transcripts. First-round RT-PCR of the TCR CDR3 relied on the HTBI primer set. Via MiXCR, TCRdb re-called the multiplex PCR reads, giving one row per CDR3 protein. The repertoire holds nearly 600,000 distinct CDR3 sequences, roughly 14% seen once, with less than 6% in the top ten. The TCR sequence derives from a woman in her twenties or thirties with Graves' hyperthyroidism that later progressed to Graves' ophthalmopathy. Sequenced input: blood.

The CDR3 bases are TGTGCCAGCAGTCGAGGACAGGGGGCAGCTAGCGAGCAGTACTTC. Amino acids: CASSRGQGAASEQYF. This chain joins TRBV2 and TRBJ2-7, with 11 bases identical to TRBD1. The ends lost 5 bases at V and 6 bases at J; junction bases unmatched: 9. This CDR3 contains 15 residues. Looked up from germline, CDR1 is SNHLY and CDR2 is FYNNEI.